This T cell receptor (beta chain) derives from a study of cytomegalovirus exposure and HLA in healthy donors. Sequencing was performed with immunoSEQ multiplex PCR; in TCRdb, only in-frame clones are kept and a portion is missing. Of 150,000 to 200,000 clones in the sample, roughly 90% are singletons; the top ten hold 4% to 4.5%. The CDR3 is made up of 16 amino acids. The V gene end was trimmed by 2 bases and the J gene end by 2 bases; junction bases not matched to a gene: 4. Looked up from germline, CDR1 is MNHEY and CDR2 is SVGAGI. Source material: PBMCs. V gene TRBV6-5 combines with J gene TRBJ2-7; 12 bases align to TRBD2. The TCR sequence derives from a man aged 18 to 35 in good health and CMV-seropositive. The DNA of the CDR3 is TGTGCCAGCAGTTACAGCCGGACTAGCGGGGCCTACGAGCAGTACTTC. This encodes CASSYSRTSGAYEQYF.